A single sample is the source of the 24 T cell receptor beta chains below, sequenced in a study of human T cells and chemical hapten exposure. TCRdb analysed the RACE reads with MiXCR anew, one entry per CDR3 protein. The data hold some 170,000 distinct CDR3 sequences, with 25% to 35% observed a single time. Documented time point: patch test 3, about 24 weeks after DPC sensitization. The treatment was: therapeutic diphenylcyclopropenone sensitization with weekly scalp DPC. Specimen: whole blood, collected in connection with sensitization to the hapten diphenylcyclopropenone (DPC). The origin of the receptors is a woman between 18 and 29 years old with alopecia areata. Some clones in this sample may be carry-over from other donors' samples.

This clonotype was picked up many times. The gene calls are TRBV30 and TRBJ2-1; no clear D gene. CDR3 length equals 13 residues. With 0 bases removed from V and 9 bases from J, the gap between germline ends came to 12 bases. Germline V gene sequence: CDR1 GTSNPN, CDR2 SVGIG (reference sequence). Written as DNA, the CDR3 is TGTGCCTGGAGTGTACTGTTTCGGATTGAGCAGTTCTTC. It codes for CAWSVLFRIEQFF.

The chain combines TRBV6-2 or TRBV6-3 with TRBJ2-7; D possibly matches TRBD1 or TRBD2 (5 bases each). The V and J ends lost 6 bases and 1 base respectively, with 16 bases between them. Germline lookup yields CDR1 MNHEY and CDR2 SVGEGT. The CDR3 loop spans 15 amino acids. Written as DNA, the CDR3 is TGTGCCAGCAGCCTGGGACGGAGCCTGTCCTACGAGCAGTACTTC. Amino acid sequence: CASSLGRSLSYEQYF.

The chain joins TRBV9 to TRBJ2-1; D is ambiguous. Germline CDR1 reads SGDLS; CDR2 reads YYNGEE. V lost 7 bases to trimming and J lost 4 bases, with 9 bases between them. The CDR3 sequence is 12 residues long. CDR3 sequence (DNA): TGTGCCAGCTGGCGGCAATACAATGAGCAGTTCTTC. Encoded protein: CASWRQYNEQFF.

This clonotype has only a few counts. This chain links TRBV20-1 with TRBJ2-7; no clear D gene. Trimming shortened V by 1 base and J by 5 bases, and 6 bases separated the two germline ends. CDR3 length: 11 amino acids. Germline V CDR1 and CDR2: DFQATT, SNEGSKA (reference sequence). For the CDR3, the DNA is TGCAGTGCTAGAGTTAGTCACGAGCAGTACTTC. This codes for CSARVSHEQYF.

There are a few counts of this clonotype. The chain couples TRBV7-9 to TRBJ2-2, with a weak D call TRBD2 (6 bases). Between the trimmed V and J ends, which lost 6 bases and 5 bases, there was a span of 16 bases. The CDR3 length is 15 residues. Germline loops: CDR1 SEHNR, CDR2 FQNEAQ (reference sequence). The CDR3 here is CASRRTGEGTGELFF. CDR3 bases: TGTGCCAGCAGACGTACGGGAGAGGGGACCGGGGAGCTGTTTTTT.

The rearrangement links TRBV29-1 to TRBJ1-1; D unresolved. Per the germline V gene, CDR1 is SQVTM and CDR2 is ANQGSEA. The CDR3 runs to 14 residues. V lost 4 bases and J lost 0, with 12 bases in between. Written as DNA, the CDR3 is TGCAGCGTTGTTGACACTTTAATGAACACTGAAGCTTTCTTT. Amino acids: CSVVDTLMNTEAFF.

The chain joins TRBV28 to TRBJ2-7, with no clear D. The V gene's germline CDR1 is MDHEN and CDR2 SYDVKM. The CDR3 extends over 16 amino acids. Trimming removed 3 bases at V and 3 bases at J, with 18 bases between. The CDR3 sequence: CASSLVVAQLNYEQYF. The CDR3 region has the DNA TGTGCCAGCAGTTTGGTGGTCGCACAGTTGAACTACGAGCAGTACTTC.

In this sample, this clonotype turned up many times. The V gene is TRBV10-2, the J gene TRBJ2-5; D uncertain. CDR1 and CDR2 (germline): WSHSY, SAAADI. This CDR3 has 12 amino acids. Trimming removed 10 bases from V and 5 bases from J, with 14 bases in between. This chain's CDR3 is CATSPLGETQYF. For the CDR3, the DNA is TGCGCCACCTCCCCCTTGGGGGAGACCCAGTACTTC.

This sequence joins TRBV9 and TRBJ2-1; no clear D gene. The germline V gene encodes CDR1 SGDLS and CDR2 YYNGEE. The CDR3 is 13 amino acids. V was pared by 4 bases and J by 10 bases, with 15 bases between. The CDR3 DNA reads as TGTGCCAGCAGCCCTCCAAGGATCAGGGAGCAGTTCTTC. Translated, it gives CASSPPRIREQFF.

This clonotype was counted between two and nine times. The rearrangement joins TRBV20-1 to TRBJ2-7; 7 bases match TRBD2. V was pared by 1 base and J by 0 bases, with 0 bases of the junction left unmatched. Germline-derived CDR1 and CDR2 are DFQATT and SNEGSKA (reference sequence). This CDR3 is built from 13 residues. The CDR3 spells CSARGTSSYEQYF. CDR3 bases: TGCAGTGCTAGAGGGACTAGCTCCTACGAGCAGTACTTC.

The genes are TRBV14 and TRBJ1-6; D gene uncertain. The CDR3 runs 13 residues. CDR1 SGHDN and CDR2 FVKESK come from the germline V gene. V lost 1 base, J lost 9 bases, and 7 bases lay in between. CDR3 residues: CASSQVDGSPLHF. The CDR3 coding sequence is TGTGCCAGCAGCCAAGTTGACGGTTCACCCCTCCACTTT.

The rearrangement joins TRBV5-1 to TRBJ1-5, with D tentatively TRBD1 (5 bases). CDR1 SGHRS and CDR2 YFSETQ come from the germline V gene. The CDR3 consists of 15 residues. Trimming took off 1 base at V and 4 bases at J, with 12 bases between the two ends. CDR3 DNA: TGCGCCAGCAGCTTGAGCGGGGGAGAAAATCAGCCCCAGCATTTT. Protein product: CASSLSGGENQPQHF.

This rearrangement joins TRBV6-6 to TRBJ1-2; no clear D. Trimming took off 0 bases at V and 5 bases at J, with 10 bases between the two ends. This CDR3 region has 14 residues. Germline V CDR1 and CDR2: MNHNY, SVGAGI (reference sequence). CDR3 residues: CASSYSSGKYGYTF. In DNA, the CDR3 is TGTGCCAGCAGTTACTCTTCCGGGAAGTATGGCTACACCTTC.

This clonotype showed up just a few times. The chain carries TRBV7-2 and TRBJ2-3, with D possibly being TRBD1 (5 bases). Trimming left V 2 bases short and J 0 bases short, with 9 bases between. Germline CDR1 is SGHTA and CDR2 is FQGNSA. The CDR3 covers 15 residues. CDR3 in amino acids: CASSLTTGSTDTQYF. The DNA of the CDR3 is TGTGCCAGCAGCTTAACCACAGGCAGCACAGATACGCAGTATTTT.

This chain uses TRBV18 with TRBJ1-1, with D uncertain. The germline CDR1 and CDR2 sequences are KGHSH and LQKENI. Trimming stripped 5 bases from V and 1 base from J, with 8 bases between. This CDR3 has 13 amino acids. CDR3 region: CASSWIENTEAFF. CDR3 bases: TGTGCCAGCTCATGGATCGAGAACACTGAAGCTTTCTTT.

The CDR3 region is CASSSVGTKNTGELFF. The CDR3 coding sequence is TGTGCCAGCAGCTCGGTCGGGACAAAGAACACCGGGGAGCTGTTTTTT. This chain connects TRBV7-2 to TRBJ2-2; TRBD1 might be the D (6 bases). Per the germline V gene, CDR1 is SGHTA and CDR2 is FQGNSA. CDR3 size: 16 residues. Trimming removed 4 bases at V and 1 base at J, with 13 bases between.

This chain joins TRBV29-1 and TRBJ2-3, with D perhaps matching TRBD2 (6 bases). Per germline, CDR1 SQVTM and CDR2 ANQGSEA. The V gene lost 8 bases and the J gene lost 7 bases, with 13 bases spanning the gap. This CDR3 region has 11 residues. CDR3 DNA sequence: TGCAGCTCGTCACGGGACTATACGCAGTATTTT. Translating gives CSSSRDYTQYF.

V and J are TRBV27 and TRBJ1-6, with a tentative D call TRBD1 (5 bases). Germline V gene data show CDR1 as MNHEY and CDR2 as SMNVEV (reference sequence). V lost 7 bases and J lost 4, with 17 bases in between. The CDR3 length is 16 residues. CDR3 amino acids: CASTPQAVVYNSPLHF. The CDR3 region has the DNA TGTGCCAGCACCCCACAGGCAGTGGTTTATAATTCACCCCTCCACTTT.

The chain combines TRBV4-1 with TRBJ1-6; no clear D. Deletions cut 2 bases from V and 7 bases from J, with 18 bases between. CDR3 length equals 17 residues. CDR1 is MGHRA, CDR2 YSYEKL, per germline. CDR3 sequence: CASSQLRDPPTNSPLHF. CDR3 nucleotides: TGCGCCAGCAGCCAATTGCGGGATCCACCCACCAATTCACCCCTCCACTTT.

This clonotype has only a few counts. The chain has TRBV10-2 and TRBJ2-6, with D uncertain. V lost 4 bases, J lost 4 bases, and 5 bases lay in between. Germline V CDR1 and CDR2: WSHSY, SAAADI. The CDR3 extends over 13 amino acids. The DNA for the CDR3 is TGCGCCAGCAGTGTAGCCGGGGCCAACGTCCTGACTTTC. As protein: CASSVAGANVLTF.

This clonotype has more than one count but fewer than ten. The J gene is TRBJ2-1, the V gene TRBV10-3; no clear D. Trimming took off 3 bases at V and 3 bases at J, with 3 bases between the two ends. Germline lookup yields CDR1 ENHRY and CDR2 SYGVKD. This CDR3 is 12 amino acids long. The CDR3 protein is CAISDRYNEQFF. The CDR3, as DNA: TGTGCCATCAGTGACCGCTACAATGAGCAGTTCTTC.

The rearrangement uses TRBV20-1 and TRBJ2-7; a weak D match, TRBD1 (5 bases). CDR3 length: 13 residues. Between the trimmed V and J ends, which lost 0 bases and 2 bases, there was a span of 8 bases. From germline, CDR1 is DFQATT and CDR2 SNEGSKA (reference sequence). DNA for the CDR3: TGCAGTGCTAGAGATATACAGGCCTACGAGCAGTACTTC. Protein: CSARDIQAYEQYF.

For the CDR3, the DNA is TGTGCCAGCAGCGTAGGAGGCAGCGGTGAAGCTTTCTTT. Residues: CASSVGGSGEAFF. The J gene is TRBJ1-1, the V gene TRBV9; D not certain. This CDR3 region has 13 residues. V lost 0 bases to trimming and J lost 7 bases, with 10 bases between them. Germline V gene data show CDR1 as SGDLS and CDR2 as YYNGEE.

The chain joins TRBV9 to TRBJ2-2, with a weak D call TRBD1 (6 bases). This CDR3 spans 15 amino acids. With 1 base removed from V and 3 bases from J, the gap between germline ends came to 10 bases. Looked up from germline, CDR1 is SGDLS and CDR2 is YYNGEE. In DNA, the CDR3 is TGTGCCAGCAGCGTATACAGGGTGTACACCGGGGAGCTGTTTTTT. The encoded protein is CASSVYRVYTGELFF. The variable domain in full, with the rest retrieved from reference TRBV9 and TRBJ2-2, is DSGVTQTPKHLITATGQRVTLRCSPRSGDLSVYWYQQSLDQGLQFLIQYYNGEERAKGNILERFSAQQFPDLHSELNLSSLELGDSALYFCASSVYRVYTGELFFGEGSRLTVL.